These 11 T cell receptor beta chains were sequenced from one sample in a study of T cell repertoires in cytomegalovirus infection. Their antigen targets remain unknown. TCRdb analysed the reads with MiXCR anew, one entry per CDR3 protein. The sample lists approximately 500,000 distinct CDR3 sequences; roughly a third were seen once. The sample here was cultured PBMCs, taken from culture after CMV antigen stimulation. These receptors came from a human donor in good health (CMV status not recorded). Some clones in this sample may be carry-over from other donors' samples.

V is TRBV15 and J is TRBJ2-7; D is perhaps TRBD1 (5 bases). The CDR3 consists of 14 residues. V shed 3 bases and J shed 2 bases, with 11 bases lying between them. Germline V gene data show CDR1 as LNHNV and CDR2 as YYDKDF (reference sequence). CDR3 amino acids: CATSRAGRTYEQYF. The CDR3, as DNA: TGTGCCACCAGCAGGGCAGGGCGTACCTACGAGCAGTACTTC. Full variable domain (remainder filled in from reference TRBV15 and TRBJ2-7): DAMVIQNPRYQVTQFGKPVTLSCSQTLNHNVMYWYQQKSSQAPKLLFHYYDKDFNNEADTPDNFQSRRPNTSFCFLDIRSPGLGDTAMYLCATSRAGRTYEQYFGPGTRLTVT.

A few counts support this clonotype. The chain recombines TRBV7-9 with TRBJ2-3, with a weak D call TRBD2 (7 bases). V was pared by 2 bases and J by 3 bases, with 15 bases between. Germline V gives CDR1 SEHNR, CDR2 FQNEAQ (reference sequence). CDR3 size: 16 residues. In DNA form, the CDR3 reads TGTGCCAGCAGCTTAAAGGGGGAGGGCCGTACAGATACGCAGTATTTT. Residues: CASSLKGEGRTDTQYF.

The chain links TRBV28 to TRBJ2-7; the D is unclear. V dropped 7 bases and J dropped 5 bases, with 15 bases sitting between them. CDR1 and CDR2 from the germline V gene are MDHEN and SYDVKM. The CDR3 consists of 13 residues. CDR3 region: CASNAKGFHEQYF. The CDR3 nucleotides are TGTGCCAGCAATGCTAAAGGTTTCCACGAGCAGTACTTC.

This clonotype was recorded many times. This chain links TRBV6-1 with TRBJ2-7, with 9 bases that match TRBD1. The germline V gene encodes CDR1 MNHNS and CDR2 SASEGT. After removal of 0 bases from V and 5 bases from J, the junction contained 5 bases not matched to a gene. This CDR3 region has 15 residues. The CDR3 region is CASSEALTGGDEQYF. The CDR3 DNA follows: TGTGCCAGCAGTGAAGCGTTAACAGGGGGCGACGAGCAGTACTTC.

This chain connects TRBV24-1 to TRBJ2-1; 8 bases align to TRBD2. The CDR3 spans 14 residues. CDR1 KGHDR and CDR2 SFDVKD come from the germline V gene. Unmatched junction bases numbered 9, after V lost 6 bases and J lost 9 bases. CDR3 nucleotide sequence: TGTGCCACCAGTCCAGGGCGGGAGGCTGTTGAGCAGTTCTTC. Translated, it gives CATSPGREAVEQFF.

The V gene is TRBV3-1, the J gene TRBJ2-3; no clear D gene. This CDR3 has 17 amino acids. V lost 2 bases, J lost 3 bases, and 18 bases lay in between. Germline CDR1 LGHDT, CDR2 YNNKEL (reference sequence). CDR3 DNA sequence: TGTGCCAGCAGCCAATACCCCCCTCGTCCCAGAACAGATACGCAGTATTTT. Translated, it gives CASSQYPPRPRTDTQYF.

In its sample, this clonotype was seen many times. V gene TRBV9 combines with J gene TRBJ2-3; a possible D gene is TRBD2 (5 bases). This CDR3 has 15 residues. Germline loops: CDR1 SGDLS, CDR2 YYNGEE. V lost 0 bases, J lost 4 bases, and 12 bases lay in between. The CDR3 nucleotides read TGTGCCAGCAGCGTAGGGGGAGAAAGCGCAGATACGCAGTATTTT. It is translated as CASSVGGESADTQYF.

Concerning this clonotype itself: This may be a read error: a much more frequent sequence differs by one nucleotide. CDR3 sequence (DNA): TGTGCCATCAGGGACAGCTCTGGAAACACCATATATTTT. It translates to CAIRDSSGNTIYF. This chain uses TRBV10-3 with TRBJ1-3; tentative D call: TRBD1 (6 bases). V lost 6 bases, J lost 0 bases, and 6 bases lay in between. Per germline, CDR1 ENHRY and CDR2 SYGVKD. The CDR3 loop spans 13 amino acids.

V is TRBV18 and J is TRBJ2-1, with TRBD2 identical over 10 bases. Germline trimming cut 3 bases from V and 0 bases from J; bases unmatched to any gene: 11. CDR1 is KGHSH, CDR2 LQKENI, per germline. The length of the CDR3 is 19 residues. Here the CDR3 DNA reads TGTGCCAGCTCACCTGGGTTCAGTAGCGGGAGGAACTCCTACAATGAGCAGTTCTTC. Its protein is CASSPGFSSGRNSYNEQFF.

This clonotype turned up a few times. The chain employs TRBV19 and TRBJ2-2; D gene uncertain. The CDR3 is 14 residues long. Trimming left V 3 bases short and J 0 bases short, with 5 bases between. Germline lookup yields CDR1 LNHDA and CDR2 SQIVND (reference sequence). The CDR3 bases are TGTGCCAGTAGTATTGCCCCGAACACCGGGGAGCTGTTTTTT. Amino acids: CASSIAPNTGELFF.

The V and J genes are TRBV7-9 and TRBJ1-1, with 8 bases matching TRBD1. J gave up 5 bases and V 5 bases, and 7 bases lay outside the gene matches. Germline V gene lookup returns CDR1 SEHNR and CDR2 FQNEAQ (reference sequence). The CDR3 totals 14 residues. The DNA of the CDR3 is TGTGCCAGCAGCGACGGACAGGGCGGGACTGAAGCTTTCTTT. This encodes CASSDGQGGTEAFF.